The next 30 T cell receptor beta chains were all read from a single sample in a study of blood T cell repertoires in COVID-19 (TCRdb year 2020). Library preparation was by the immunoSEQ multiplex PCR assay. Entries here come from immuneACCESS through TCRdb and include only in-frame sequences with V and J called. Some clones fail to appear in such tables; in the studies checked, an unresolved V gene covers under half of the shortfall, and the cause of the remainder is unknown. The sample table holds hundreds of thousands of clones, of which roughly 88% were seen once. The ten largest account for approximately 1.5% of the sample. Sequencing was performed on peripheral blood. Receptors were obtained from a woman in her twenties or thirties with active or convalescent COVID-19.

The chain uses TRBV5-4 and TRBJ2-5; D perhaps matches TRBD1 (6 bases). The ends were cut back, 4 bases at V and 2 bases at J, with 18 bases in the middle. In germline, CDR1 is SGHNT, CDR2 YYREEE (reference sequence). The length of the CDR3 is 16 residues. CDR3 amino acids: CASSQGTLGPQETQYF. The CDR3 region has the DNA TGTGCCAGCAGCCAGGGGACCCTCGGGCCACAAGAGACCCAGTACTTC. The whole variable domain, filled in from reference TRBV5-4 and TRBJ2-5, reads ETGVTQSPTHLIKTRGQQVTLRCSSQSGHNTVSWYQQALGQGPQFIFQYYREEENGRGNFPPRFSGLQFPNYSSELNVNALELDDSALYLCASSQGTLGPQETQYFGPGTRLLVL.

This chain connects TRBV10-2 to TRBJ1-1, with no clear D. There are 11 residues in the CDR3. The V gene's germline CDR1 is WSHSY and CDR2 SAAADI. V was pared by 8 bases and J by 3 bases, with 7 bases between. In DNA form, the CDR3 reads TGCGCCAGCTCGTCCGACACTGAAGCTTTCTTT. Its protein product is CASSSDTEAFF.

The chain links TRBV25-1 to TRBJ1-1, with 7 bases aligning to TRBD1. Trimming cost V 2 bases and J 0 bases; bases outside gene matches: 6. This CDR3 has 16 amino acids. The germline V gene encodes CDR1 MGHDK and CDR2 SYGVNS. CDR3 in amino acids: CASSETGAAMNTEAFF. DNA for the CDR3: TGTGCCAGCAGTGAAACAGGGGCAGCCATGAACACTGAAGCTTTCTTT.

The DNA of the CDR3 is TGTGCCAGTAGCCAACTAGCGGGGATGGACAATGAGCAGTTCTTC. Translated, it gives CASSQLAGMDNEQFF. The chain links TRBV19 to TRBJ2-1; the match to TRBD2 covers 10 bases. V was clipped by 6 bases and J by 5 bases; unmatched bases: 7. CDR3 length: 15 residues. Looked up from germline, CDR1 is LNHDA and CDR2 is SQIVND (reference sequence).

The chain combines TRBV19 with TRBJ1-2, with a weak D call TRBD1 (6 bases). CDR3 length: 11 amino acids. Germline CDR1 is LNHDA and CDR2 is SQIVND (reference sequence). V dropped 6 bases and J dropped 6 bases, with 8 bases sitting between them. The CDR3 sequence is CASRRGNGYTF. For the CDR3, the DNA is TGTGCCAGTAGGAGGGGGAATGGCTACACCTTC.

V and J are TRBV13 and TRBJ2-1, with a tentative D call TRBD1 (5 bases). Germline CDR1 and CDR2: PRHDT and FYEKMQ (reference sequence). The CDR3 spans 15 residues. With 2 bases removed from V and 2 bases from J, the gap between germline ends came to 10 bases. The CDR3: CASSLMSGTYNEQFF. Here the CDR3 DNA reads TGTGCCAGCAGCTTAATGTCAGGGACCTACAATGAGCAGTTCTTC.

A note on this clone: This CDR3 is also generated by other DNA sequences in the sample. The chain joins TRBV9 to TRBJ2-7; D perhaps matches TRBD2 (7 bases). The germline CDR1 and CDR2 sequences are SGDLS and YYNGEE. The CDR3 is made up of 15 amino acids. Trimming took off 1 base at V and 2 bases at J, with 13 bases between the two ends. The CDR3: CASSVTSGGPYEQYF. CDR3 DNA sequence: TGTGCCAGCAGCGTAACGTCGGGGGGCCCCTACGAGCAGTACTTC.

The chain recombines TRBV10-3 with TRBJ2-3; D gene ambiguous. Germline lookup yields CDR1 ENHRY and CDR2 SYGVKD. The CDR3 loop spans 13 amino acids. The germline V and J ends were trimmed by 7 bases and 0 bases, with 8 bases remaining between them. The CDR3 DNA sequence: TGTGCCATCAACAAACCTAGCACAGATACGCAGTATTTT. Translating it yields CAINKPSTDTQYF.

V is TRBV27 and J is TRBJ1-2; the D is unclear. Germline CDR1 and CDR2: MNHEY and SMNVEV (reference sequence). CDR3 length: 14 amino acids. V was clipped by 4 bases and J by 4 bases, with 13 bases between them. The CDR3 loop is CASSSGDRLYGYTF. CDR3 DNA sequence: TGTGCCAGCAGTTCTGGCGACCGACTCTATGGCTACACCTTC.

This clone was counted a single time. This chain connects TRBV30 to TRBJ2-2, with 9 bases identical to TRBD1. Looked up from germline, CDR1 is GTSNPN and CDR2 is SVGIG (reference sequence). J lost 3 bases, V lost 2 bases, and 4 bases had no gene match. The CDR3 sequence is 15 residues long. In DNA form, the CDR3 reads TGTGCCTGGAGTCCCCGGGACAGGGACACCGGGGAGCTGTTTTTT. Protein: CAWSPRDRDTGELFF.

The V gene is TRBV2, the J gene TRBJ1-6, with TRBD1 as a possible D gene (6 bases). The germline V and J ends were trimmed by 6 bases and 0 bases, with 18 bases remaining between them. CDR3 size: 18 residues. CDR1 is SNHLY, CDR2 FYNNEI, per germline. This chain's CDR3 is CASRLGQGKSSYNSPLHF. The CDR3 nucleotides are TGTGCCAGCAGATTGGGCCAGGGGAAAAGCTCCTATAATTCACCCCTCCACTTT.

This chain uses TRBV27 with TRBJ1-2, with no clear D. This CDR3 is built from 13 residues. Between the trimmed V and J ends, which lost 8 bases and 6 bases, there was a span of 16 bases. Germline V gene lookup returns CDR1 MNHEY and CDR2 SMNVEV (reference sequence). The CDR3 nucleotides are TGTGCCAGCCGAGGCCAGCTAGCAGATGGCTACACCTTC. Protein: CASRGQLADGYTF.

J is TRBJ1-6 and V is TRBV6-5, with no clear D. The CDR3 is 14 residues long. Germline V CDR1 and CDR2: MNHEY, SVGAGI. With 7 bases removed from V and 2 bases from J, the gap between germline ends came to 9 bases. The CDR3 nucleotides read TGTGCCAGCAACACCCGGGCCTATAATTCACCCCTCCACTTT. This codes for CASNTRAYNSPLHF.

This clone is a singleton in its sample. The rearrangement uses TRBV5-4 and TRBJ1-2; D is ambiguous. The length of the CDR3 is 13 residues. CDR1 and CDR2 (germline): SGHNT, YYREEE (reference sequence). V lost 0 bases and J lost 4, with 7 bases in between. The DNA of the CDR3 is TGTGCCAGCAGCTTGGAACTTCTCTATGGCTACACCTTC. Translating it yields CASSLELLYGYTF.

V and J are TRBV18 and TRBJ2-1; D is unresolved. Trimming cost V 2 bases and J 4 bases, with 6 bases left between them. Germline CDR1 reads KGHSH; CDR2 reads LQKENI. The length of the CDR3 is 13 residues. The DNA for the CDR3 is TGTGCCAGCTCACCATCAGAATACAATGAGCAGTTCTTC. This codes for CASSPSEYNEQFF.

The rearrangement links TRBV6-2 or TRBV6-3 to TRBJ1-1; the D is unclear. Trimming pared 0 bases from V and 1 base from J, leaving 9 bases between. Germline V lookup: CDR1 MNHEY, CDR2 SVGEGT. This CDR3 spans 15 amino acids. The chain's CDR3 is CASSYSTGENTEAFF. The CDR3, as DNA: TGTGCCAGCAGTTACTCGACCGGGGAGAACACTGAAGCTTTCTTT.

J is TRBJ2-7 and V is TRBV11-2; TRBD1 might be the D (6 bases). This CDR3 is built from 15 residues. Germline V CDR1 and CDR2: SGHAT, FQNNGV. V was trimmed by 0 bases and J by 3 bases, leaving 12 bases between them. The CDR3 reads CASSLEPGVYYEQYF. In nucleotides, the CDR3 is TGTGCCAGCAGCTTAGAACCAGGGGTGTACTACGAGCAGTACTTC.

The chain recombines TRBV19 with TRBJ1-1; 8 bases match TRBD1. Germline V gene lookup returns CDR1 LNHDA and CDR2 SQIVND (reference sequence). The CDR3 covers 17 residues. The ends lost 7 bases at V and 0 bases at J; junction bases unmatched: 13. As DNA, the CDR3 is TGTGCCAGTATCGGACAGGGAGGGAAAAATATGAACACTGAAGCTTTCTTT. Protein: CASIGQGGKNMNTEAFF. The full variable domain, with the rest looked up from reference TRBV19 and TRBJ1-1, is DGGITQSPKYLFRKEGQNVTLSCEQNLNHDAMYWYRQDPGQGLRLIYYSQIVNDFQKGDIAEGYSVSREKKESFPLTVTSAQKNPTAFYLCASIGQGGKNMNTEAFFGQGTRLTVV.

The CDR3 DNA sequence: TGTGCCATCGCGGGACAGGTTGACACTGAAGCTTTCTTT. It translates to CAIAGQVDTEAFF. This sequence joins TRBV10-3 and TRBJ1-1; 8 bases are a match to TRBD1. The CDR3 is 13 residues long. The ends lost 8 bases at V and 3 bases at J; junction bases unmatched: 5. Per the germline V gene, CDR1 is ENHRY and CDR2 is SYGVKD.

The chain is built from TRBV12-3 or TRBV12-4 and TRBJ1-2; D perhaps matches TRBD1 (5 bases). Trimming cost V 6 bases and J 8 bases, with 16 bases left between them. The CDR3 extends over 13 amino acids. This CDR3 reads CASSPALGGGYTF. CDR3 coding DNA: TGTGCCAGCAGCCCCGCCTTGGGGGGAGGCTACACCTTC.

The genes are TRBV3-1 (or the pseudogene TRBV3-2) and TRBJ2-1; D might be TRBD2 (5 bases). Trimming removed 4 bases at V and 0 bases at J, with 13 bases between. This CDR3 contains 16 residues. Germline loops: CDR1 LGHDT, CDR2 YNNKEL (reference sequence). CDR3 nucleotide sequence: TGTGCCAGCAGCCGCCCACTAGTTAGCTCCTACAATGAGCAGTTCTTC. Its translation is CASSRPLVSSYNEQFF.

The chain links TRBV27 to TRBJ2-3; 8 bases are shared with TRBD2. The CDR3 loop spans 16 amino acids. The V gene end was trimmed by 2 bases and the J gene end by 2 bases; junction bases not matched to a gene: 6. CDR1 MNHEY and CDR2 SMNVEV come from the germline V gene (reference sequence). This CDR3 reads CASSLRAGENTDTQYF. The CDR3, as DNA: TGTGCCAGCAGTTTAAGAGCGGGAGAGAACACAGATACGCAGTATTTT.

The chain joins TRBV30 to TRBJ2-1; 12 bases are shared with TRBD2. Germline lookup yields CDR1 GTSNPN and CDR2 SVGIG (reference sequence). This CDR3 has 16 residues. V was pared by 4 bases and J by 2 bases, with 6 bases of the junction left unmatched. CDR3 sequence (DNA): TGTGCCTGGAAACTAGCGGGAGGCCCCGCCTACAATGAGCAGTTCTTC. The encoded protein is CAWKLAGGPAYNEQFF.

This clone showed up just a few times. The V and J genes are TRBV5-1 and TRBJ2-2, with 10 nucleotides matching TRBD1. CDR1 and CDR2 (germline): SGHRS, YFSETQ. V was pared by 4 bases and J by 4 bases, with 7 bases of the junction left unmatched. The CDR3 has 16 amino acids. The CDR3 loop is CASSPGQGVGTGELFF. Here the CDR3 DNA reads TGCGCCAGCAGCCCCGGACAGGGGGTTGGCACCGGGGAGCTGTTTTTT.

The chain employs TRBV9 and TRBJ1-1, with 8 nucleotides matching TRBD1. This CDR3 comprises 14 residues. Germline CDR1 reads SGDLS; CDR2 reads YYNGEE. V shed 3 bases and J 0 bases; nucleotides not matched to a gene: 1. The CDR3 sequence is CASSAGQVNTEAFF. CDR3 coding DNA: TGTGCCAGCAGCGCGGGACAGGTGAACACTGAAGCTTTCTTT.

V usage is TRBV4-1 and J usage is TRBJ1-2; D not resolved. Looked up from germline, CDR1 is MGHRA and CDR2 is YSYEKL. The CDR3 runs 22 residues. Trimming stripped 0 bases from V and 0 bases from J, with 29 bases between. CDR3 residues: CASSQDRAGGRIGPLANYGYTF. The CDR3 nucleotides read TGCGCCAGCAGCCAAGATCGGGCAGGAGGCCGAATTGGACCGTTAGCTAACTATGGCTACACCTTC.

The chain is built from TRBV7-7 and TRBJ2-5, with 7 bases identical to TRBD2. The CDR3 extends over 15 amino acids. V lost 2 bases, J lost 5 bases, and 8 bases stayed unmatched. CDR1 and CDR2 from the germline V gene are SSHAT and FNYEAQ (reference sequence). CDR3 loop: CASSLRREPGETQYF. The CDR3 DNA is TGTGCCAGCAGCTTAAGGCGGGAGCCAGGGGAGACCCAGTACTTC.

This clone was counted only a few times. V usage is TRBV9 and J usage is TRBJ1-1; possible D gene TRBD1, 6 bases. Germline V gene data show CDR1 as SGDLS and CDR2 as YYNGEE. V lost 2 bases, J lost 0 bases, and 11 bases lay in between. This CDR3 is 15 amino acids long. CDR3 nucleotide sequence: TGTGCCAGCAGCGTGACGACAGGAGTGAACACTGAAGCTTTCTTT. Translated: CASSVTTGVNTEAFF.

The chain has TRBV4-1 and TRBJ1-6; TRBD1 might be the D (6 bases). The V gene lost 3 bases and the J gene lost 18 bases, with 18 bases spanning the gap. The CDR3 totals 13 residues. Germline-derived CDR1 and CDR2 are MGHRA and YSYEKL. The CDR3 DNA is TGCGCCAGCAGCCATCCGACAGGTCAATCTTACCACTTT. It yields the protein CASSHPTGQSYHF.

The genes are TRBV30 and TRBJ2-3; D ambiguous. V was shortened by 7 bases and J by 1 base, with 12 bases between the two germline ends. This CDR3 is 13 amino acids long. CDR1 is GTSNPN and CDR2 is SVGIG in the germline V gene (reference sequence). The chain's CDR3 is CASEASGTDTQYF. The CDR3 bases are TGTGCCTCGGAAGCCAGCGGCACAGATACGCAGTATTTT.